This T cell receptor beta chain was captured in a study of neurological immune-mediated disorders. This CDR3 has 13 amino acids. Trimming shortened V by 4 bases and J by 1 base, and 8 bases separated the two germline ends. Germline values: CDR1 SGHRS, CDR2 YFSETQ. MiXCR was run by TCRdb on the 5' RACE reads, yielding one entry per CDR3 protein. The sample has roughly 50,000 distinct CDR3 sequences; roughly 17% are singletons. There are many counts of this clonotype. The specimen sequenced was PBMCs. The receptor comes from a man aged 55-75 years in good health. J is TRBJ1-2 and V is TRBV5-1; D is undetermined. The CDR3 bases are TGCGCCAGCAGCCCGGAGTTTAACTATGGCTACACCTTC. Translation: CASSPEFNYGYTF.